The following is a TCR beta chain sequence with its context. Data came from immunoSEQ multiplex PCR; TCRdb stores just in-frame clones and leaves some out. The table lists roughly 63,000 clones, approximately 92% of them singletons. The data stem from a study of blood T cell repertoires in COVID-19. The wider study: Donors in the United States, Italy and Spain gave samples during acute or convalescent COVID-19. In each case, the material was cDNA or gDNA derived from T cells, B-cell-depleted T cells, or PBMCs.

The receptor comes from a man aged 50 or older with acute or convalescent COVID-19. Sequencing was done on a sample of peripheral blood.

CDR3 sequence (DNA): TGTGCCAGCAGCTCCGGACAGGGGGCTCCTGGCTACACCTTC. Its protein product is CASSSGQGAPGYTF. V gene TRBV7-2 combines with J gene TRBJ1-2; the match to TRBD1 covers 11 bases. Germline V gene sequence: CDR1 SGHTA, CDR2 FQGNSA. The CDR3 is made up of 14 amino acids. V lost 4 bases, J lost 7 bases, and 5 bases stayed unmatched.